The present T cell receptor beta chain was sequenced within a study of blood T cell repertoires in COVID-19. The CDR3 contains 12 residues. V shed 4 bases and J shed 11 bases, with 13 bases lying between them. Germline V lookup: CDR1 SGHKS, CDR2 YYEKEE (reference sequence). TCRdb keeps only in-frame clones here, not all; method: immunoSEQ multiplex PCR. The table shows about 230,000 clones, with over 70% occurring only once. This chain connects TRBV5-5 to TRBJ1-3; a weak D match, TRBD1 (6 bases). Sequenced input: peripheral blood. This TCR derives from an elderly woman with acute or convalescent COVID-19. CDR3 residues: CASSLTGNAIYF. The CDR3, as DNA: TGTGCCAGCAGCCTTACAGGGAATGCCATATATTTT.